These 10 T cell receptor beta chains share one sample of origin, sequenced in a study of response to subunit inactivated influenza vaccine. Via MiXCR, TCRdb re-called the RT-PCR reads, giving one row per CDR3 protein. The sample yields roughly 160,000 distinct CDR3 sequences, about 10% seen once. This sample comprised CD8+ T cells sorted from PBMCs, obtained roughly 24 months after vaccination. All receptors derive from a man between 50 and 75 years old who received an inactivated influenza vaccine.

There are many counts of this clonotype. V usage is TRBV20-1 and J usage is TRBJ1-1; D unresolved. This CDR3 spans 12 amino acids. Between the trimmed V and J ends, which lost 5 bases and 3 bases, there was a span of 10 bases. Germline CDR1 DFQATT, CDR2 SNEGSKA (reference sequence). The CDR3 spells CSADPGDTEAFF. Here the CDR3 DNA reads TGCAGTGCTGATCCCGGGGACACTGAAGCTTTCTTT.

In its sample, this clonotype was seen a few times. The genes are TRBV9 and TRBJ2-1; 9 bases are shared with TRBD2. Trimming at V came to 4 bases and at J to 8 bases, leaving 10 bases not matched to a gene. Looked up from germline, CDR1 is SGDLS and CDR2 is YYNGEE. This CDR3 contains 15 residues. CDR3 bases: TGTGCCAGCAGCCCTAGCGGGACCTTTAGGGATGAGCAGTTCTTC. This encodes CASSPSGTFRDEQFF.

This clonotype was detected ten times or more. The chain employs TRBV29-1 and TRBJ2-1; 13 bases align to TRBD2. The CDR3 has 17 residues. Germline assignment: CDR1 SQVTM and CDR2 ANQGSEA. J was trimmed by 4 bases and V by 5 bases; bases with no gene match: 11. The CDR3, as DNA: TGCAGCGTTTCTGGACTAGCGGGAGAGTGGGGTTACAATGAGCAGTTCTTC. Amino acid sequence: CSVSGLAGEWGYNEQFF.

The rearrangement joins TRBV7-9 to TRBJ2-7; D call uncertain. CDR1 and CDR2 (germline): SEHNR, FQNEAQ (reference sequence). V was clipped by 0 bases and J by 2 bases, with 5 bases between them. The CDR3 length is 13 residues. The DNA for the CDR3 is TGTGCCAGCAGCTTAGCGCCTCCCTACGAGCAGTACTTC. The encoded protein is CASSLAPPYEQYF.

This chain uses TRBV7-9 with TRBJ1-1, with D unresolved. V lost 1 base to trimming and J lost 5 bases, with 8 bases between them. The CDR3 is 13 residues long. Germline CDR1 reads SEHNR; CDR2 reads FQNEAQ (reference sequence). The CDR3 spells CASSLGPPTEAFF. The CDR3 DNA reads as TGTGCCAGCAGCTTAGGGCCCCCTACTGAAGCTTTCTTT.

This clonotype was found a few times. The chain uses TRBV5-1 and TRBJ2-1, with 12 bases fitting TRBD2. Germline V gene lookup returns CDR1 SGHRS and CDR2 YFSETQ. The junction had 8 bases not matched to a gene; V was cut back by 5 bases and J by 8 bases. There are 15 residues in the CDR3. The CDR3 region is CASSYRLAGAYEQFF. In DNA, the CDR3 is TGCGCCAGCAGTTACCGACTAGCGGGAGCTTATGAGCAGTTCTTC.

The chain uses TRBV6-2 or TRBV6-3 and TRBJ2-1, with D maybe TRBD2 (6 bases). V lost 8 bases, J lost 1 base, and 12 bases lay in between. Germline CDR1 and CDR2: MNHEY and SVGEGT. The CDR3 loop spans 14 amino acids. CDR3 nucleotide sequence: TGTGCCAGCCAACGGGAGCGGTCCTACAATGAGCAGTTCTTC. Amino acid sequence: CASQRERSYNEQFF.

On this clonotype itself: Without the conserved terminal phenylalanine or tryptophan, this CDR3 likely stems from a read error. The chain couples TRBV27 to TRBJ2-1, with D perhaps matching TRBD1 or TRBD2 (5 bases each). The CDR3 contains 13 residues. The germline gives CDR1 MNHEY, CDR2 SMNVEV (reference sequence). V gave up 3 bases and J gave up 9 bases, with 12 bases separating them. Here the CDR3 DNA reads TGTGCCAGCAGTTTTGGGGGTTGGGCTGAGCAGTTCTTA. Protein product: CASSFGGWAEQFL.

This clonotype was detected only a few times. This sequence joins TRBV2 and TRBJ1-2, with D perhaps TRBD1 (5 bases). CDR3 length: 18 residues. Germline-derived CDR1 and CDR2 are SNHLY and FYNNEI. V was trimmed by 5 bases and J by 0 bases, leaving 22 bases between them. The CDR3 DNA reads as TGTGCCAGCAGTTACCAACCCCCCGGGACGGCATCTAACTATGGCTACACCTTC. Its protein product is CASSYQPPGTASNYGYTF.

This chain connects TRBV28 to TRBJ2-7, with 9 positions matching TRBD2. CDR3 size: 15 residues. Germline CDR1 and CDR2: MDHEN and SYDVKM. J was trimmed by 1 base and V by 7 bases; bases with no gene match: 8. CDR3 residues: CASTNDGLASYEQYF. CDR3 in DNA: TGTGCCAGCACCAACGACGGACTAGCGTCCTACGAGCAGTACTTC.